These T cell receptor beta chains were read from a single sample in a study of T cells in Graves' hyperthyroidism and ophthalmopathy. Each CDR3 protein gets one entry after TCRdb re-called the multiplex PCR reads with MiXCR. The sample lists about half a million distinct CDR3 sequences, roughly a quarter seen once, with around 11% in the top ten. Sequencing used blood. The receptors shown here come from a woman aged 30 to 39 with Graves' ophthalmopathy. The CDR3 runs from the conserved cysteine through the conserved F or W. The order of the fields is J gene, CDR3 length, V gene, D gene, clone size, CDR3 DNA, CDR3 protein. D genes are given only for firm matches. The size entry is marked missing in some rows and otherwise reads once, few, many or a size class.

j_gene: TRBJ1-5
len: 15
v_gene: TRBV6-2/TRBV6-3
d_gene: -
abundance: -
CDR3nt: TGTGCCAGCAGTTTTCAGGTAGCAGGTTCTCAGCCCCAGCATTTT
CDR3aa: CASSFQVAGSQPQHF

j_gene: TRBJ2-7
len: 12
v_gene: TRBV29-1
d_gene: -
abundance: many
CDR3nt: TGCAGCACGGCGGGGGCGGGCCGGGAGCAGTACTTC
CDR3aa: CSTAGAGREQYF

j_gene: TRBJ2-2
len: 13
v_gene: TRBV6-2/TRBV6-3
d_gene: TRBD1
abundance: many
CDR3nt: TGTGCCACTACGGGACAGTTCACCGGGGAGCTGCTTTTT
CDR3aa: CATTGQFTGELLF

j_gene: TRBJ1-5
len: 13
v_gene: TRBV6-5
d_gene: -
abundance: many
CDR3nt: TGTGCCAGCAGTTACGCTGGGAATCAGCCCCAGCATTTT
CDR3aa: CASSYAGNQPQHF

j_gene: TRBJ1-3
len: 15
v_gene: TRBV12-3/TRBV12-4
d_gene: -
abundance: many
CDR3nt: TGTGCCAGCAGTTTAGGACAGGATCTTGGAAACACCATATATTTT
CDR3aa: CASSLGQDLGNTIYF

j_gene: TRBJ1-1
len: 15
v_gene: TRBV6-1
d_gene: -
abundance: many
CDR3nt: TGTGCCAGCAGCTTGTGGCAGGGGAAGATCACTGAAGCTTTCTTT
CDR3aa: CASSLWQGKITEAFF

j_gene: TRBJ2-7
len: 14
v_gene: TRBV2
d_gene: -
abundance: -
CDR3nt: TGTGCCAGCAGTCTGCAGGGGACCTCCTACGAGCAGTACTTC
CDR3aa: CASSLQGTSYEQYF

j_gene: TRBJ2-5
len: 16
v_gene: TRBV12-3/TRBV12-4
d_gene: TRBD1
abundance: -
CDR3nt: TGTGCCAGCAGCCCCGACAGGGGGGGAGGTGAAGAGACCCAGTACTTC
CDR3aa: CASSPDRGGGEETQYF

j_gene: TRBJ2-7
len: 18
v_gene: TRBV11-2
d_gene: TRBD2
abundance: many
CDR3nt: TGTGCCAGCAGCTTAGGGGGGCTAGCGGGGCCCAGCTCCTACGAGCAGTACTTC
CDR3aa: CASSLGGLAGPSSYEQYF

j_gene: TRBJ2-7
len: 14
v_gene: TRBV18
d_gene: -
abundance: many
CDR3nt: TGTGCCAGCTCACCATCCCACACAGGGAACGAGCAGTACTTC
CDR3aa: CASSPSHTGNEQYF

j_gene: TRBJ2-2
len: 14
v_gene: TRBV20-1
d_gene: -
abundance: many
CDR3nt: TGCAGTGCCAGGGGACTATCGAACACCGGGGAGCTGTTTTTT
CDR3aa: CSARGLSNTGELFF

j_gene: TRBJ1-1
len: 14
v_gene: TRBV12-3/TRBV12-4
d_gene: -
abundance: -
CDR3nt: TGTGCCAGCAGTTTTGGCGGGGAGCACACTGAAGCTTTCTTT
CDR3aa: CASSFGGEHTEAFF

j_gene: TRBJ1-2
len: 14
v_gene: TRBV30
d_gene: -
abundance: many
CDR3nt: TGTGCCTGGAGTCCCCTTGGAGGGACCTATGGCTACACCTTC
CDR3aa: CAWSPLGGTYGYTF

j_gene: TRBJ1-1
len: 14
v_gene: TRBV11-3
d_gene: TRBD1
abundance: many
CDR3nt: TGTGCCAGCAGCTTAGGAGGGACAGGGTCTGAAGCTTTCTTT
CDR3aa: CASSLGGTGSEAFF

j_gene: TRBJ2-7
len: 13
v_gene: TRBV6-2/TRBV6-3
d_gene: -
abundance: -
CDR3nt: TGTGCCAGCTGGCGGCTAGGCTCCTACGAGCAGTACTTC
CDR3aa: CASWRLGSYEQYF

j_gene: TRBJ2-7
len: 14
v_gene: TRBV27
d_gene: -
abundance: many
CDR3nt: TGTGCCAGCAGTTTAAGGTTCGGGGTGTACGAGCAGTACTTC
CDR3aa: CASSLRFGVYEQYF

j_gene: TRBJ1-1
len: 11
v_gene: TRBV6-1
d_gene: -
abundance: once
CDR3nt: TGTGCCACCCAACGGGGCACTGAAGCTTTCTTT
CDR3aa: CATQRGTEAFF

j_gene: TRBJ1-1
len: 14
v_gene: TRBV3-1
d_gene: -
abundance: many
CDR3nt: TGTGCCAGCAGCCCCCGGGGCCTGAACACTGAAGCTTTCTTT
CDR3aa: CASSPRGLNTEAFF

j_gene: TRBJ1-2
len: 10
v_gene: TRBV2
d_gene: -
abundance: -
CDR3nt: TGTGCCAGCAGTGATTGGGGCTACACCTTC
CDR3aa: CASSDWGYTF

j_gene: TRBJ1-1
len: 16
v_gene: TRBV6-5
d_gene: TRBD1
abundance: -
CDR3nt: TGTGCCAGCAGTTACGGGGGACAGGGGAGGAACACTGAAGCTTTCTTT
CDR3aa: CASSYGGQGRNTEAFF

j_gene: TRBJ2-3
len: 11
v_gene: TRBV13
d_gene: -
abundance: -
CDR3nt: TGTGCCAGCAAGGAGGGAGATACGCAGTATTTT
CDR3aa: CASKEGDTQYF

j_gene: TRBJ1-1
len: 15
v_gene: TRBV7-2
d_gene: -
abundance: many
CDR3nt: TGTGCCAGCAGCTTAGGGCTGGGTGGGAACACTGAAGCTTTCTTT
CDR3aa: CASSLGLGGNTEAFF

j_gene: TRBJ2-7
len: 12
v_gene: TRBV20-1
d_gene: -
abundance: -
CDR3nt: TGCAGGCCGCAGGGTCTCTCCTACGAGCAGTACTTC
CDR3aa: CRPQGLSYEQYF

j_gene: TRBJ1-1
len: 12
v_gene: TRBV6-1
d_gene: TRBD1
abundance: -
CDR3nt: TGTGCCAGCATTGATCAGGGGGCTGAAGCTTTCTTT
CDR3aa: CASIDQGAEAFF

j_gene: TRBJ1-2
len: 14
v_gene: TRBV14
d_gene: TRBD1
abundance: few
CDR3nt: TGTGCCAGCAGCCAAACGACAGGGAGCTATGGCTACACCTTC
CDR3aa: CASSQTTGSYGYTF

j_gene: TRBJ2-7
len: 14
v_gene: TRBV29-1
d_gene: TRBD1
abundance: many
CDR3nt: TGCAGCGTCGGAACTAGGGACAGGGAGCACGAGCAGTACTTC
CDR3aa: CSVGTRDREHEQYF

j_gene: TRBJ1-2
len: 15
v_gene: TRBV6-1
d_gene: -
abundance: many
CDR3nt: TGTGCCAGCAGTGAACAAGACACCGTACGGTATGGCTACACCTTC
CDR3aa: CASSEQDTVRYGYTF

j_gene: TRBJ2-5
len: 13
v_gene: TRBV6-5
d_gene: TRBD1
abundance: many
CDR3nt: TGTGCCAGCAGTAGGACAGGGGAAGAGACCCAGTACTTC
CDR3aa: CASSRTGEETQYF

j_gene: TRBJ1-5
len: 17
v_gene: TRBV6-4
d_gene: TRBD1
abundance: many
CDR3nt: TGTGCCAGCAGCCCCAGGGGGCAGGCGCTCAGCAATCAGCCCCAGCATTTT
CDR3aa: CASSPRGQALSNQPQHF

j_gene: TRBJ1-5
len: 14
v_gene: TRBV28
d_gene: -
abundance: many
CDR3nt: TGTGCCAGCAGGCGAAGTTGGGTCAATCAGTCCCAGCATTTT
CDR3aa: CASRRSWVNQSQHF

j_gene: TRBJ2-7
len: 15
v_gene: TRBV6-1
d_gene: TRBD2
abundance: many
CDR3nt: TGTGCCAGCAGGCTACTTAGCGGGGGGGCTTATGAGCAGTACTTC
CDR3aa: CASRLLSGGAYEQYF

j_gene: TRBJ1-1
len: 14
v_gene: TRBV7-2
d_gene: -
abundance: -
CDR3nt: TGTGCCAGCAGTTCAGCCACGGGCCAATCTGAAGCTTTCTTT
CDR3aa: CASSSATGQSEAFF

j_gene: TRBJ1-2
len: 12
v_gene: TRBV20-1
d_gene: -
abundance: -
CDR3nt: TGCAGTGGGTTCAAGCCTCCTTATGGCTACACCTTC
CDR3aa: CSGFKPPYGYTF

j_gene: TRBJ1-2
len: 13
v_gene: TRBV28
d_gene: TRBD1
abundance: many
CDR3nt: TGTGCCAGCAGCCGCGGACAGGGGGGTGGCTACACCTTC
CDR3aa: CASSRGQGGGYTF

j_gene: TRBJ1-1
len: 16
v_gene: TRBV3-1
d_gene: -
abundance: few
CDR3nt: TGTGCCAGCAGCCAAGATCTTAGGCGGTGGAACACTGAAGCTTTCTTT
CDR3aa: CASSQDLRRWNTEAFF

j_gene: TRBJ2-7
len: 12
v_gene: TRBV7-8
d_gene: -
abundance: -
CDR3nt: TGTGCCAGCAGCATCGCCTCCTACGAGCAGTACTTC
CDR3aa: CASSIASYEQYF

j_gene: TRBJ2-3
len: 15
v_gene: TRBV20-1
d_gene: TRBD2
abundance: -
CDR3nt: TGCAGTGCTAGACGTAGCGGGGTTAGCACAGATACGCAGTATTTT
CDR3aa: CSARRSGVSTDTQYF

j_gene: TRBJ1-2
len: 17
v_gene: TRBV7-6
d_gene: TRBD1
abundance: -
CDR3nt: TGTGCCAGCAGCTATACCGGGACAGGGTCTCCATGCCATGGCTACACCTTC
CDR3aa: CASSYTGTGSPCHGYTF

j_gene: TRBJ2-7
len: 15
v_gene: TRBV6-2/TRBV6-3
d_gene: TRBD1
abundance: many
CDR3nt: TGTGCCAGCAGTTACCCTGACCGGGACAGCTACGAGCAGTACTTC
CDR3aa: CASSYPDRDSYEQYF

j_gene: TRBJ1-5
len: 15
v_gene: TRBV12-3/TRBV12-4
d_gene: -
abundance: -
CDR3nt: TGTGCCAGCAGTAGACAGACTGCTAGCAATCAGCCCCAGCATTTT
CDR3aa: CASSRQTASNQPQHF

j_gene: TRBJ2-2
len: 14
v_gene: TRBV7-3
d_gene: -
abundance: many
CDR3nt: TGTGCCAGCAGAATTGGGGGATCGGGCGGGGAGCTGTTTTTT
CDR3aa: CASRIGGSGGELFF

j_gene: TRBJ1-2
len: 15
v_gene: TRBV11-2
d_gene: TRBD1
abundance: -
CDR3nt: TGTGCCAGCAGCATCAACAGGGGATGGAACTATGGCTACACCTTC
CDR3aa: CASSINRGWNYGYTF

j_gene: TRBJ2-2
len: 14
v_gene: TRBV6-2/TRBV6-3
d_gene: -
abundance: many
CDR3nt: TGTGCCAGCAGTTACCTCCCGAACACCGGGGAGCTGTTTTTT
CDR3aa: CASSYLPNTGELFF

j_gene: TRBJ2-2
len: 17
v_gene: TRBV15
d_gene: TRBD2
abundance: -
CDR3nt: TGTGCCACCAGCAGAGAGTTGGGCGGGAGCAACACCGGGGAGCTGTTTTTT
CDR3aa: CATSRELGGSNTGELFF

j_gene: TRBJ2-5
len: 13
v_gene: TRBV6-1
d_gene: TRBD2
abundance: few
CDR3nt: TGTGCCAGCAGAGGACTAGTGGGGGAGACCCAGTACTTC
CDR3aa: CASRGLVGETQYF

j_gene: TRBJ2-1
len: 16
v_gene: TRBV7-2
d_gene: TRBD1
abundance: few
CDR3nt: TGTGCCAGCAGCTTAAAGACAGGGAGCTCCTACAATGAGCAGTTCTTC
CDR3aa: CASSLKTGSSYNEQFF

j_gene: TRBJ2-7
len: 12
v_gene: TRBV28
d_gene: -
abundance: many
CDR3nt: TGTGCCAGCAGTCCAGGGTTCTACGAGCAGTACTTC
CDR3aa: CASSPGFYEQYF

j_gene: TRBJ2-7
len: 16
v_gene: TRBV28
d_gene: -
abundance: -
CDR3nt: TGTGCCAGCAGTTCTCCGGCGTCTAAGAGCTCCTACGAGCAGTACTTC
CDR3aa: CASSSPASKSSYEQYF

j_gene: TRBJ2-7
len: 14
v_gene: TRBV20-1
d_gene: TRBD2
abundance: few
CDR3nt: TGCAGTGCTTACCAGCGGGGGGGCCTGGACGAGCAGTACTTC
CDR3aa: CSAYQRGGLDEQYF

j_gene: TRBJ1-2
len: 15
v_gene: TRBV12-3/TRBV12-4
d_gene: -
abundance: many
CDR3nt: TGTGCCAGCAGTTTCAGACGGGCACTTTTCTATGGCTACACCTTC
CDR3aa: CASSFRRALFYGYTF

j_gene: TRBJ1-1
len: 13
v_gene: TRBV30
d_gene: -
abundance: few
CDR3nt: TGTGCCTGGAGTGTAGAGGATGGCACTGAAGCTTTCTTT
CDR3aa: CAWSVEDGTEAFF

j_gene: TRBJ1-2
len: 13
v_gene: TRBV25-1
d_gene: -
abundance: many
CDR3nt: TGTGCCAGCAGTGCGGCTTTGAGGGACGGCTACACCTTC
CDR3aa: CASSAALRDGYTF

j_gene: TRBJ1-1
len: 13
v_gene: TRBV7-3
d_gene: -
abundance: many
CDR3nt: TGTGCCAGCAGCTTATTACCTCAGGAAAAAGCTTTCTTT
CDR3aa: CASSLLPQEKAFF

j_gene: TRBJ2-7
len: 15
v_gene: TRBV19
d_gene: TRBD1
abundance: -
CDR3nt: TGTGCCACTATAGGGGCACAGGGGCCCTCCTACGAGCAGTACTTC
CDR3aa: CATIGAQGPSYEQYF

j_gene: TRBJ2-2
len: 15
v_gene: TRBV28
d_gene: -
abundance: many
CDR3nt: TGTGCCAGCAGTTCCGGGGACGCGAACACCGGGGAGCTGTTTTTT
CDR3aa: CASSSGDANTGELFF